Listed below are T cell receptor beta chains from one sample, sequenced in a study of blood T cell repertoires in COVID-19. The data were produced by immunoSEQ multiplex PCR, yet TCRdb's version contains in-frame clones alone and is incomplete. The sample comprises about 30,000 clones, about 89% of which are singletons, and 9.9% rests with the top ten. Sample: peripheral blood. The source of these receptors is a human donor with active COVID-19. The donor label of this sample is uncertain. The CDR3 runs from the conserved cysteine through the conserved F or W. The order of the fields is CDR3 DNA, CDR3 protein, V gene, D gene, clone size, J gene. The D gene is left open where the match is weak. Clone size is stated in some rows and not others, as once, few, many or a class when expanded.

DNA: TGTGCCAGCAGCCAGTCGAGATCCCAAGAGACCCAGTACTTC
CDR3: CASSQSRSQETQYF
V: TRBV3-1/TRBV3-2
D: -
size: -
J: TRBJ2-5

DNA: TGTGCCAGCAGCTTGATGGAGGGCCGAGATACGCAGTATTTT
CDR3: CASSLMEGRDTQYF
V: TRBV5-5
D: -
size: -
J: TRBJ2-3

DNA: TGTGCCAGCAGCCAAGAATCGGGCAGGGGGGACTATGGCTACACCTTC
CDR3: CASSQESGRGDYGYTF
V: TRBV4-2
D: TRBD1
size: few
J: TRBJ1-2

DNA: TGTGCCAGCAGCCAACCCCCCAGGACAGGGGCGTTATTGACCTACGAGCAGTACTTC
CDR3: CASSQPPRTGALLTYEQYF
V: TRBV3-1/TRBV3-2
D: TRBD1
size: -
J: TRBJ2-7

DNA: TGTGCCAGCAGCCTCTACAGACTAGCGGGGTGGGACACCGGGGAGCTGTTTTTT
CDR3: CASSLYRLAGWDTGELFF
V: TRBV5-6
D: TRBD2
size: -
J: TRBJ2-2

DNA: TGTGCCAGCAGAAGCGGGGGCTCCTACAATGAGCAGTTCTTC
CDR3: CASRSGGSYNEQFF
V: TRBV27
D: TRBD2
size: -
J: TRBJ2-1

DNA: TGTGCCAGCAGCCCTGACGGGACAGGGCCGTACCAAGAGACCCAGTACTTC
CDR3: CASSPDGTGPYQETQYF
V: TRBV7-9
D: TRBD1
size: -
J: TRBJ2-5

DNA: TGTGCCAGCAGCAGGGACAGGGGCTATTCACCCCTCCACTTT
CDR3: CASSRDRGYSPLHF
V: TRBV5-8
D: TRBD1
size: -
J: TRBJ1-6

DNA: TGTGCCAGCAGTTACGGGGAGCCCCTACACGAGCAGTACTTC
CDR3: CASSYGEPLHEQYF
V: TRBV6-5
D: -
size: -
J: TRBJ2-7

DNA: TGTGCCAGTAGTATAGAAAGACAGGTATCACCCCTCCACTTT
CDR3: CASSIERQVSPLHF
V: TRBV19
D: -
size: -
J: TRBJ1-6

DNA: TGTGCCAGCAGCTTAGGGCTAGGGGGCACCGGGGAGCTGTTTTTT
CDR3: CASSLGLGGTGELFF
V: TRBV7-2
D: -
size: -
J: TRBJ2-2

DNA: TGCAGCGCCGGGACAGACACAGATACGCAGTATTTT
CDR3: CSAGTDTDTQYF
V: TRBV29-1
D: TRBD1
size: -
J: TRBJ2-3

DNA: TGTGCCAGCAGCGCATCACAGGGATGGGGGAATGAGCAGTTCTTC
CDR3: CASSASQGWGNEQFF
V: TRBV9
D: -
size: -
J: TRBJ2-1

DNA: TGTGCCAGCAGCTTTAGCGGGGGGGCCTTTGGGAGCACAGATACGCAGTATTTT
CDR3: CASSFSGGAFGSTDTQYF
V: TRBV7-3
D: TRBD2
size: -
J: TRBJ2-3

DNA: TGTGCCAGCTCACCAGGGACAGATCCGTATTTT
CDR3: CASSPGTDPYF
V: TRBV18
D: TRBD1
size: -
J: TRBJ2-3

DNA: TGTGCCAGCAGCCCTCGGACTAGCGGGGGGGCCTTACCCTACAATGAGCAGTTCTTC
CDR3: CASSPRTSGGALPYNEQFF
V: TRBV7-3
D: TRBD2
size: -
J: TRBJ2-1

DNA: TGTGCCAGCAGTTTATCGAGGAGGGGAGCTAACTATGGCTACACCTTC
CDR3: CASSLSRRGANYGYTF
V: TRBV28
D: -
size: -
J: TRBJ1-2

DNA: TGTGCCATCAAAACGGGACTAGGCGATGAGCAGTTCTTC
CDR3: CAIKTGLGDEQFF
V: TRBV10-3
D: TRBD2
size: -
J: TRBJ2-1

DNA: TGTGCCAGCAGCCCCATTTCTACTAACTATGGCTACACCTTC
CDR3: CASSPISTNYGYTF
V: TRBV7-9
D: -
size: -
J: TRBJ1-2

DNA: TGTGCCAGCAGCCGCCGGGACAGCGGGCCATGGGAGCAGTTCTTC
CDR3: CASSRRDSGPWEQFF
V: TRBV11-1
D: -
size: -
J: TRBJ2-1

DNA: TGTGCCAGCAGCTTACTAGCGGGGGGGCCGGGTGAGTTCTTC
CDR3: CASSLLAGGPGEFF
V: TRBV7-2
D: TRBD2
size: -
J: TRBJ2-1

DNA: TGTGCCACCAGCAGAGATACATTGGGAGTGGGGGAGCTGTTTTTT
CDR3: CATSRDTLGVGELFF
V: TRBV15
D: -
size: -
J: TRBJ2-2

DNA: TGTGCCAGCAGCCCCGGACAGGGGAACTATGGCTACACCTTC
CDR3: CASSPGQGNYGYTF
V: TRBV6-5
D: TRBD1
size: once
J: TRBJ1-2

DNA: TGTGCCACCAGCAGAGAACGCCTAGCGGGAGAACAGACCCAGTACTTC
CDR3: CATSRERLAGEQTQYF
V: TRBV15
D: TRBD2
size: -
J: TRBJ2-5

DNA: TGTGCCAGCAGCCCCTCCGGACAGTATAACACTGAAGCTTTCTTT
CDR3: CASSPSGQYNTEAFF
V: TRBV7-2
D: -
size: -
J: TRBJ1-1

DNA: TGTGCCAGCAGCGTAGTAGGCGGCGGGGGGAGCTCCTACAATGAGCAGTTCTTC
CDR3: CASSVVGGGGSSYNEQFF
V: TRBV9
D: TRBD2
size: -
J: TRBJ2-1

DNA: TGTGCCAGCAGCACTAATTTCGGGACAGGGTCCAACACTGAAGCTTTCTTT
CDR3: CASSTNFGTGSNTEAFF
V: TRBV7-9
D: TRBD1
size: -
J: TRBJ1-1

DNA: TGTGCCAGTAGCCTATACGGAGCCTACGAGCAGTACTTC
CDR3: CASSLYGAYEQYF
V: TRBV6-2/TRBV6-3
D: -
size: -
J: TRBJ2-7

DNA: TGCGCCAGCAGCCAGGGAACTAGCGGGAGTTGGGATGAGCAGTTCTTC
CDR3: CASSQGTSGSWDEQFF
V: TRBV4-1
D: TRBD2
size: -
J: TRBJ2-1

DNA: TGTGCCAGTAGTAGGGACAATAGTGCACCCCTCCACTTT
CDR3: CASSRDNSAPLHF
V: TRBV19
D: -
size: few
J: TRBJ1-6

DNA: TGTGCCAGCAGCATCTCCACCCTACCGGCTCGGGGGGAGCAGTTCTTC
CDR3: CASSISTLPARGEQFF
V: TRBV7-2
D: -
size: -
J: TRBJ2-1

DNA: TGTGCCAGCAGTTACAACGGGGGGGCCTTTCGAGATGAGCAGTTCTTC
CDR3: CASSYNGGAFRDEQFF
V: TRBV6-5
D: TRBD2
size: -
J: TRBJ2-1

DNA: TGTGCCACCAGTGTGGAGGATACGCAGTATTTT
CDR3: CATSVEDTQYF
V: TRBV24-1
D: -
size: -
J: TRBJ2-3

DNA: TGTGCCGCCGCCGGCTACGAGCAGTACTTC
CDR3: CAAAGYEQYF
V: TRBV28
D: -
size: -
J: TRBJ2-7

DNA: TGTGCCAGCAGTTCATCCGGGACTGGGGCCAACGTCCTGACTTTC
CDR3: CASSSSGTGANVLTF
V: TRBV28
D: -
size: -
J: TRBJ2-6

DNA: TGTGCCAGCAGTTTATTGGGGGGTTACGAGCAGTACTTC
CDR3: CASSLLGGYEQYF
V: TRBV27
D: -
size: -
J: TRBJ2-7

DNA: TGTGCCAGCAGCTTAGACAGGGCCTACAATGAGCAGTTCTTC
CDR3: CASSLDRAYNEQFF
V: TRBV11-3
D: -
size: -
J: TRBJ2-1

DNA: TGTGCCACCAGTGTTGATAGGGAGAGGCAGCCCCAGCATTTT
CDR3: CATSVDRERQPQHF
V: TRBV24-1
D: -
size: -
J: TRBJ1-5